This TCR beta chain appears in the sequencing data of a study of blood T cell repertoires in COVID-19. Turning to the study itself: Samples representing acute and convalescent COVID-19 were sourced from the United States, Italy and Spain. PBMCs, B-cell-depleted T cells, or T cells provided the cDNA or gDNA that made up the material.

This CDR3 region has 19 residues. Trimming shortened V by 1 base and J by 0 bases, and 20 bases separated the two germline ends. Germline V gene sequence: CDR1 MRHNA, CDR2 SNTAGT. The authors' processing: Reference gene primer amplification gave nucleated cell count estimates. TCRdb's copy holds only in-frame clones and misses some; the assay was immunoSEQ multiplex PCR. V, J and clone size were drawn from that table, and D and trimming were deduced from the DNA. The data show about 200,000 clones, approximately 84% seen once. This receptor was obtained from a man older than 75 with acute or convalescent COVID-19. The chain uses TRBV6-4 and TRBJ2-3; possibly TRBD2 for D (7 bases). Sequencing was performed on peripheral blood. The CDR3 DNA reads TGTGCCAGCAGTGACTATGACGGGGGGCGGGATTCTAGCACAGATACGCAGTATTTT. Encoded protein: CASSDYDGGRDSSTDTQYF.